These 30 T cell receptor beta chains were all obtained from the same sample, sequenced in a study of T cell responses to AZD1222 COVID-19 vaccine. Libraries were prepared by immunoSEQ multiplex PCR; TCRdb keeps only in-frame clonotypes and omits some of them. The sample lists 110,000 to 150,000 clones, 92% occurring once. The sequencing here drew on peripheral blood, taken on day 0 of AZD1222 vaccination. Receptors were obtained from an adult in good health.

The chain joins TRBV12-3 or TRBV12-4 to TRBJ2-1; D gene unclear. Trimming removed 8 bases from V and 9 bases from J, with 14 bases in between. This CDR3 has 12 amino acids. The CDR3, as DNA: TGTGCCAGCGTAGCCGCGGCAGGTGAGCAGTTCTTC. Translating it yields CASVAAAGEQFF.

This rearrangement joins TRBV5-1 to TRBJ1-2; 7 nucleotides agree with TRBD1. The CDR3 contains 14 residues. Losses at the gene ends were 2 bases for V and 4 bases for J; bases not matched to a gene: 5. The germline gives CDR1 SGHRS, CDR2 YFSETQ. The CDR3 region is CASSLLQGSYGYTF. The DNA for the CDR3 is TGCGCCAGCAGCTTACTACAGGGGTCCTATGGCTACACCTTC.

In DNA, the CDR3 is TGTGCCAGCAGCTCACCCCAGATGGGGGGTAGAGAGACCCAGTACTTC. Translating gives CASSSPQMGGRETQYF. V is TRBV7-6 and J is TRBJ2-5, with D perhaps TRBD2 (6 bases). The germline V and J ends were trimmed by 4 bases and 4 bases, with 19 bases remaining between them. Germline V gene data show CDR1 as SGHVS and CDR2 as FNYEAQ. CDR3 length: 16 amino acids.

This clone was recorded once. The chain links TRBV3-1 (or the pseudogene TRBV3-2) to TRBJ2-7, with 8 bases matching TRBD2. V trimming: 6 bases; J trimming: 2 bases; junction bases outside the gene matches: 3. CDR3 length equals 13 residues. Germline CDR1 reads LGHDT; CDR2 reads YNNKEL (reference sequence). CDR3 loop: CASSPTSAYEQYF. DNA for the CDR3: TGTGCCAGCAGTCCGACTAGCGCCTACGAGCAGTACTTC.

J is TRBJ1-2 and V is TRBV7-9, with unresolved D. Per germline, CDR1 SEHNR and CDR2 FQNEAQ (reference sequence). Trimming pared 2 bases from V and 2 bases from J, leaving 6 bases between. The CDR3 consists of 13 residues. CDR3 protein: CASSLNRNYGYTF. As DNA, the CDR3 is TGTGCCAGCAGCTTAAACAGAAACTATGGCTACACCTTC.

The chain has TRBV10-3 and TRBJ1-2; TRBD1 matches 8 bases. Germline-derived CDR1 and CDR2 are ENHRY and SYGVKD. The CDR3 length is 17 residues. Trimming at V came to 0 bases and at J to 7 bases, leaving 13 bases not matched to a gene. As DNA, the CDR3 is TGTGCCATCAGTGAGTCCAGGACAGGGAGAGGGGTGCGTGGCTACACCTTC. This codes for CAISESRTGRGVRGYTF.

The rearrangement links TRBV13 to TRBJ1-1; no firm D call. CDR3 length: 14 amino acids. Trimming took off 5 bases at V and 1 base at J, with 11 bases between the two ends. In germline, CDR1 is PRHDT, CDR2 FYEKMQ (reference sequence). The CDR3 DNA reads as TGTGCCAGCAGCCCTTGGCGGGCGAACACTGAAGCTTTCTTT. It specifies CASSPWRANTEAFF.

The rearrangement uses TRBV21-1 and TRBJ2-7; the table's D call TRBD2 went unverified against the DNA. TRBV21-1 is deemed a pseudogene. The CDR3 is 13 residues long. The CDR3, as DNA: TGTGCCAGCAGAAAACGGGGGGAATTGGGGCAGTACTTC. Protein sequence: CASRKRGELGQYF.

V is TRBV7-2 and J is TRBJ2-1; no clear D. CDR1 and CDR2 (germline): SGHTA, FQGNSA. V dropped 3 bases and J dropped 5 bases, with 8 bases sitting between them. CDR3 length: 13 residues. In DNA form, the CDR3 reads TGTGCCAGCAGCTTCGACGGAAACAATGAGCAGTTCTTC. Translation: CASSFDGNNEQFF.

The gene calls are TRBV7-2 and TRBJ1-2; the D gene is possibly TRBD1 (6 bases). The CDR3 sequence is 15 residues long. V lost 5 bases and J lost 4, with 17 bases in between. Germline V gives CDR1 SGHTA, CDR2 FQGNSA. CDR3 protein: CASSGRRARGYGYTF. The CDR3 DNA sequence: TGTGCCAGCAGCGGAAGGCGGGCCAGGGGCTATGGCTACACCTTC.

This chain's CDR3 is CASSVEWGNTGELFF. DNA of the CDR3: TGTGCCAGCAGCGTAGAATGGGGAAACACCGGGGAGCTGTTTTTT. The chain recombines TRBV9 with TRBJ2-2; no reliable D call. There are 15 residues in the CDR3. Trimming pared 0 bases from V and 2 bases from J, leaving 8 bases between. CDR1 is SGDLS and CDR2 is YYNGEE in the germline V gene.

The rearrangement joins TRBV7-3 to TRBJ1-1; D is possibly TRBD1 (5 bases). The length of the CDR3 is 15 residues. Germline V gene sequence: CDR1 SGHTA, CDR2 FQGTGA. Trimming stripped 1 base from V and 1 base from J, with 10 bases between. CDR3 protein: CASSLMEGPNTEAFF. In DNA form, the CDR3 reads TGTGCCAGCAGCTTAATGGAGGGGCCGAACACTGAAGCTTTCTTT. Full variable domain (outside the CDR3, taken from reference TRBV7-3 and TRBJ1-1): GAGVSQTPSNKVTEKGKYVELRCDPISGHTALYWYRQSLGQGPEFLIYFQGTGAADDSGLPNDRFFAVRPEGSVSTLKIQRTERGDSAVYLCASSLMEGPNTEAFFGQGTRLTVV.

In the case of this clone: The sample has other DNA sequences that encode this CDR3 too. The V call is TRBV11-3, the J call TRBJ1-1; maybe TRBD1 (5 bases). The V end lost 2 bases, the J end lost 0 bases, and 7 bases lay between the germline ends. Germline V gives CDR1 SGHNT, CDR2 YENEEA. The CDR3 extends over 14 amino acids. CDR3 sequence: CASSLRGMNTEAFF. CDR3 nucleotide sequence: TGTGCCAGCAGCTTACGGGGCATGAACACTGAAGCTTTCTTT.

The chain recombines TRBV11-2 with TRBJ2-5; D is unclear. This CDR3 has 16 residues. CDR1 and CDR2 (germline): SGHAT, FQNNGV. Between the trimmed V and J ends, which lost 1 base and 0 bases, there was a span of 12 bases. This chain's CDR3 is CASSLGRHSYQETQYF. In nucleotides, the CDR3 is TGTGCCAGCAGCTTAGGACGACACTCGTACCAAGAGACCCAGTACTTC.

The rearrangement uses TRBV16 and TRBJ2-1; D uncertain. With 2 bases removed from V and 1 base from J, the gap between germline ends came to 6 bases. The CDR3 sequence is 14 residues long. Looked up from germline, CDR1 is KGHSY and CDR2 is FQNENV. The CDR3, as DNA: TGTGCCAGCAGCCAAGGAAGGTCCTACAATGAGCAGTTCTTC. This encodes CASSQGRSYNEQFF.

The J gene is TRBJ1-3, the V gene TRBV3-1 (or the pseudogene TRBV3-2); tentative D call: TRBD1 (5 bases). The ends were cut back, 0 bases at V and 1 base at J, with 13 bases in the middle. CDR1 is LGHDT, CDR2 YNNKEL, per germline (reference sequence). The CDR3 consists of 17 residues. DNA for the CDR3: TGTGCCAGCAGCCAAGATTTTCGGGGGGTATCTGGAAACACCATATATTTT. Amino acid sequence: CASSQDFRGVSGNTIYF.

The J gene is TRBJ1-5, the V gene TRBV27; possible D gene TRBD1, 5 bases. The CDR3 totals 15 residues. Germline lookup yields CDR1 MNHEY and CDR2 SMNVEV (reference sequence). The V and J ends lost 2 bases and 2 bases respectively, with 10 bases between them. The CDR3: CASSLQGWGNQPQHF. The DNA for the CDR3 is TGTGCCAGCAGTTTACAGGGTTGGGGCAATCAGCCCCAGCATTTT.

V usage is TRBV7-9 and J usage is TRBJ1-3; D might be TRBD1 (5 bases). The CDR3 is made up of 15 amino acids. V was shortened by 5 bases and J by 1 base, with 12 bases between the two germline ends. Germline CDR1 SEHNR, CDR2 FQNEAQ (reference sequence). The CDR3 bases are TGTGCCAGCAGCCCCATCGCAGGGTCTGGAAACACCATATATTTT. Translated: CASSPIAGSGNTIYF.

This sequence joins TRBV5-4 and TRBJ2-5, with 7 bases matching TRBD2. Germline trimming cut 1 base from V and 1 base from J; bases unmatched to any gene: 4. This CDR3 is built from 15 residues. Germline loops: CDR1 SGHNT, CDR2 YYREEE (reference sequence). The CDR3 is CASSLPWGGQETQYF. CDR3 DNA: TGTGCCAGCAGCTTGCCTTGGGGGGGCCAAGAGACCCAGTACTTC.

The CDR3 sequence is CASSLTPAGANVLTF. The CDR3 DNA sequence: TGTGCCAGCAGCTTAACGCCAGCTGGGGCCAACGTCCTGACTTTC. The rearrangement uses TRBV7-8 and TRBJ2-6, with D unclear. The ends were cut back, 2 bases at V and 2 bases at J, with 7 bases in the middle. Germline CDR1 SGHVS, CDR2 FQNEAQ. The CDR3 is 15 amino acids.

The chain joins TRBV24-1 to TRBJ2-5; 7 bases line up with TRBD1. With 7 bases clipped from V and 0 bases from J, the junction kept 7 bases outside the gene matches. The CDR3 loop spans 15 amino acids. CDR1 KGHDR and CDR2 SFDVKD come from the germline V gene. Here the CDR3 reads CATRGSGTDQETQYF. In DNA form, the CDR3 reads TGTGCCACCAGGGGATCCGGGACAGACCAAGAGACCCAGTACTTC.

This sequence joins TRBV18 and TRBJ1-6; D is undetermined. Deletions cut 2 bases from V and 10 bases from J, with 15 bases between. Germline V gene sequence: CDR1 KGHSH, CDR2 LQKENI. The CDR3 has 15 amino acids. CDR3 residues: CASSPRQPAGSPLHF. CDR3 nucleotide sequence: TGTGCCAGCTCACCAAGGCAGCCAGCTGGGTCACCCCTCCACTTT.

The chain is built from TRBV28 and TRBJ2-7, with TRBD2 matching 11 bases. The CDR3 extends over 14 amino acids. Germline values: CDR1 MDHEN, CDR2 SYDVKM. The V segment lost 8 bases and the J segment 3 bases; nucleotides outside the gene matches: 6. The CDR3 coding sequence is TGTGCCAGCGGACCCACTAGCGGGGGCTACGAGCAGTACTTC. Its protein is CASGPTSGGYEQYF. The variable domain in full, completed from reference TRBV28 and TRBJ2-7, reads DVKVTQSSRYLVKRTGEKVFLECVQDMDHENMFWYRQDPGLGLRLIYFSYDVKMKEKGDIPEGYSVSREKKERFSLILESASTNQTSMYLCASGPTSGGYEQYFGPGTRLTVT.

The chain links TRBV7-8 to TRBJ2-5; D may correspond to TRBD1 or TRBD2 (6 bases each). The CDR3 has 14 amino acids. Trimming left V 5 bases short and J 7 bases short, with 17 bases between. The germline V gene has CDR1 SGHVS and CDR2 FQNEAQ. Here the CDR3 DNA reads TGTGCCAGCAGCCCCGACGGGGGCTTGGCGACCCAGTACTTC. Residues: CASSPDGGLATQYF.

The CDR3 sequence is CASSKDRSEYNEQFF. DNA for the CDR3: TGCGCCAGCAGCAAAGACAGGTCTGAATACAATGAGCAGTTCTTC. The chain uses TRBV5-1 and TRBJ2-1; a weak D match, TRBD1 (6 bases). Germline V gene sequence: CDR1 SGHRS, CDR2 YFSETQ. This CDR3 has 15 residues. The V end lost 4 bases, the J end lost 4 bases, and 15 bases lay between the germline ends.

This clone was detected once. The J gene is TRBJ1-6, the V gene TRBV25-1, with 9 bases that match TRBD1. J was trimmed by 7 bases and V by 11 bases; bases with no gene match: 6. In germline, CDR1 is MGHDK, CDR2 SYGVNS. CDR3 length: 13 amino acids. This CDR3 reads CAVTGGGNSPLHF. As DNA, the CDR3 is TGTGCCGTAACAGGGGGCGGAAATTCACCCCTCCACTTT.

This clone was seen just once. The V call is TRBV24-1, the J call TRBJ2-7, with a tentative D call TRBD1 (6 bases). The CDR3 covers 14 residues. The germline CDR1 and CDR2 sequences are KGHDR and SFDVKD. Between the trimmed V and J ends, which lost 5 bases and 2 bases, there was a span of 12 bases. CDR3 loop: CATSGWDTTYEQYF. As DNA, the CDR3 is TGTGCCACCAGTGGGTGGGACACCACCTACGAGCAGTACTTC.

This chain uses TRBV10-3 with TRBJ1-2; TRBD1 matches 8 bases. The CDR3 is 14 residues long. Germline trimming cut 6 bases from V and 8 bases from J; bases unmatched to any gene: 11. From germline, CDR1 is ENHRY and CDR2 SYGVKD. The CDR3 nucleotides are TGTGCCATCAGCCCCGACAGGGGTGCACGGGGCTACACCTTC. It translates to CAISPDRGARGYTF.

The chain combines TRBV4-1 with TRBJ1-2; TRBD1 matches at 11 bases. Per the germline V gene, CDR1 is MGHRA and CDR2 is YSYEKL. This CDR3 has 16 amino acids. Germline trimming cut 3 bases from V and 6 bases from J; bases unmatched to any gene: 9. CDR3 coding DNA: TGCGCCAGCAGCCAGGGGCGGGGACAGGGGGTGGATGGCTACACCTTC. This sequence encodes CASSQGRGQGVDGYTF.

This chain links TRBV5-4 with TRBJ2-5, with TRBD2 as a possible D gene (7 bases). CDR3 length: 16 residues. With 4 bases removed from V and 5 bases from J, the gap between germline ends came to 21 bases. Germline V gene sequence: CDR1 SGHNT, CDR2 YYREEE (reference sequence). The CDR3 nucleotides are TGTGCCAGCAGCAGGGGGGGCAGGGGATTGTCCGAGACCCAGTACTTC. This translates into CASSRGGRGLSETQYF.